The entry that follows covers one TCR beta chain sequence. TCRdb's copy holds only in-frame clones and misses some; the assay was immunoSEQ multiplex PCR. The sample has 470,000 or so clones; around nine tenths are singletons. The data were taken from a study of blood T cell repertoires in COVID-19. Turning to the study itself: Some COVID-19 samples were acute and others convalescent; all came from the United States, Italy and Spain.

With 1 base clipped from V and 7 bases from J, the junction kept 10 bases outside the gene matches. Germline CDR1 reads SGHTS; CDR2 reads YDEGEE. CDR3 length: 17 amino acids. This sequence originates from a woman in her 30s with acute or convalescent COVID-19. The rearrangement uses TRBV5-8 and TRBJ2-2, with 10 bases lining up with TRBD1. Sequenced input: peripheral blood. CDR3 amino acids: CASSLLRGTGVGGELFF. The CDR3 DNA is TGTGCCAGCAGCTTGCTACGCGGGACAGGGGTCGGCGGGGAGCTGTTTTTT.